Sequencing of this TCR beta chain was carried out in a study of human T cells and chemical hapten exposure. This clonotype was observed at least ten times. V was clipped by 7 bases and J by 5 bases; unmatched bases: 3. Germline V gene sequence: CDR1 MNHNY, CDR2 SVGAGI (reference sequence). The CDR3 consists of 14 residues. Time point described: pre-sensitization, week 0. Regarding treatment: therapeutic diphenylcyclopropenone sensitization with weekly scalp DPC. One entry per CDR3 protein, called by TCRdb with MiXCR from the RACE reads. The sample holds under 400,000 distinct CDR3 sequences, 4.5% to 6% seen once.

V is TRBV6-6 and J is TRBJ2-1, with TRBD2 matching over 12 bases. The receptor's source is a woman between 50 and 59 years old with alopecia areata. Some clones in this sample may be carry-over from other donors' samples. Material: whole blood, obtained in connection with sensitization to the hapten diphenylcyclopropenone (DPC). The CDR3 region is CASNRLAGDNEQFF. The CDR3 DNA sequence: TGTGCCAGCAATCGACTAGCGGGAGACAATGAGCAGTTCTTC.